One and the same sample provided the 8 T cell receptor beta chains below, sequenced in a study of shared clonotypes between healthy human individuals. Repertoires were generated with immunoSEQ multiplex PCR, while TCRdb's copy carries only in-frame clones and drops some. The sample gives over a million clones, around three quarters of which show up once; more than 0.45% is in the top ten. The source material was memory CD4+ T cells from PBMCs. Subset in this sample: CD45RA-negative fraction. Receptor source: a young man in good health. Some clones in this sample may be carry-over from other donors' samples.

This clone was picked up one time. V usage is TRBV28 and J usage is TRBJ1-2; D remains ambiguous. Trimming pared 2 bases from V and 2 bases from J, leaving 9 bases between. This CDR3 spans 14 amino acids. Looked up from germline, CDR1 is MDHEN and CDR2 is SYDVKM. The CDR3 bases are TGTGCCAGCAGTTTAATGGTAGGGAACTATGGCTACACCTTC. It encodes CASSLMVGNYGYTF.

This clone was detected only once. The V call is TRBV5-1, the J call TRBJ1-1; 8 bases are a match to TRBD1. CDR1 is SGHRS and CDR2 is YFSETQ in the germline V gene. The V segment lost 4 bases and the J segment 5 bases; nucleotides outside the gene matches: 7. The CDR3 has 14 residues. The CDR3, as DNA: TGCGCCAGCAGCGTAAGTAGACAGGGGACTGAAGCTTTCTTT. It encodes CASSVSRQGTEAFF.

The chain is built from TRBV29-1 and TRBJ2-5; maybe TRBD2 (6 bases). With 8 bases removed from V and 0 bases from J, the gap between germline ends came to 16 bases. Looked up from germline, CDR1 is SQVTM and CDR2 is ANQGSEA. This CDR3 spans 14 amino acids. CDR3 region: CSTRYRGNQETQYF. The CDR3 bases are TGCAGCACACGATATCGGGGGAACCAAGAGACCCAGTACTTC. Using reference TRBV29-1 and TRBJ2-5 for the parts outside the CDR3, the full variable domain is SAVISQKPSRDICQRGTSLTIQCQVDSQVTMMFWYRQQPGQSLTLIATANQGSEATYESGFVIDKFPISRPNLTFSTLTVSNMSPEDSSIYLCSTRYRGNQETQYFGPGTRLLVL.

Comment on this clone: Different DNA sequences within this sample yield the same CDR3. V gene TRBV7-2 combines with J gene TRBJ2-2; 12 nucleotides match TRBD2. The ends lost 1 base at V and 4 bases at J; junction bases unmatched: 7. The V gene's germline CDR1 is SGHTA and CDR2 FQGNSA. The CDR3 extends over 18 amino acids. Written as DNA, the CDR3 is TGTGCCAGCAGCTTAGGCCTAGCGGGAGGGCGGGGCACCGGGGAGCTGTTTTTT. This gives the protein CASSLGLAGGRGTGELFF.

V usage is TRBV2 and J usage is TRBJ1-2, with 9 positions matching TRBD1. The CDR3 runs 15 residues. Trimming at V came to 8 bases and at J to 1 base, leaving 8 bases not matched to a gene. Germline assignment: CDR1 SNHLY and CDR2 FYNNEI. The CDR3 spells CASGRGQGSNYGYTF. The CDR3 DNA sequence: TGTGCCAGCGGCCGTGGACAGGGGAGTAACTATGGCTACACCTTC.

V gene TRBV12-5 combines with J gene TRBJ2-3; D uncertain. V lost 1 base, J lost 6 bases, and 14 bases lay in between. The germline V gene has CDR1 LGHNT and CDR2 FRNRAP. The CDR3 loop spans 15 amino acids. This CDR3 is CASGLGSPRLDTQYF. The CDR3 DNA follows: TGTGCTAGTGGTTTGGGGAGCCCCCGGTTGGATACGCAGTATTTT.

The chain combines TRBV5-1 with TRBJ1-1; TRBD1 might be the D (5 bases). The V gene lost 0 bases and the J gene lost 0 bases, with 12 bases spanning the gap. Germline values: CDR1 SGHRS, CDR2 YFSETQ. CDR3 length: 16 amino acids. CDR3: CASSLASGSMNTEAFF. DNA for the CDR3: TGCGCCAGCAGCTTGGCTTCAGGGTCCATGAACACTGAAGCTTTCTTT.

The rearrangement joins TRBV7-9 to TRBJ2-3; the D call may be TRBD1 or TRBD2 (5 bases each). The CDR3 has 13 residues. The germline gives CDR1 SEHNR, CDR2 FQNEAQ (reference sequence). Trimming took 4 bases from V and 2 from J, leaving 7 bases between them. CDR3 DNA: TGTGCCAGCAGCTGGGGACCCACAGATACGCAGTATTTT. Amino acids: CASSWGPTDTQYF.